Presented here are 14 T cell receptor beta chains from one specimen sequenced in a study of blood T cell repertoires in COVID-19. Only in-frame clones appear in the TCRdb table, and some are missing; sequencing was by immunoSEQ multiplex PCR. The sample gives under 200,000 clones, just over 85% of which show up once; 8% to 10% is in the top ten. Sequencing was carried out using peripheral blood. These TCRs come from a man in his sixties with acute or convalescent COVID-19.

J is TRBJ2-7 and V is TRBV27; 13 positions agree with TRBD2. CDR3 size: 17 residues. With 4 bases clipped from V and 2 bases from J, the junction kept 8 bases outside the gene matches. The germline CDR1 and CDR2 sequences are MNHEY and SMNVEV (reference sequence). The CDR3 DNA sequence: TGTGCCAGCAGTTCTCGCGGGGGACTAGCGGGGCCCTACGAGCAGTACTTC. Translating gives CASSSRGGLAGPYEQYF.

The chain has TRBV30 and TRBJ1-2; TRBD1 aligns across 8 bases. Germline values: CDR1 GTSNPN, CDR2 SVGIG (reference sequence). The CDR3 totals 17 residues. The trim removed 2 bases at V and 0 bases at J, leaving 11 bases unmatched. The CDR3 loop is CAWSRWDRLGANYGYTF. DNA for the CDR3: TGTGCCTGGAGTAGGTGGGACAGGCTGGGGGCTAACTATGGCTACACCTTC.

The J gene is TRBJ2-7, the V gene TRBV5-6, with TRBD1 matching over 8 bases. The CDR3 consists of 14 residues. Per germline, CDR1 SGHDT and CDR2 YYEEEE. Trimming took 2 bases from V and 0 from J; bases not matched to a gene: 1. This CDR3 reads CASSFGQGSYEQYF. In nucleotides, the CDR3 is TGTGCCAGCAGCTTCGGACAGGGCTCCTACGAGCAGTACTTC.

This chain links TRBV28 with TRBJ2-7; maybe TRBD1 (5 bases). The V end lost 3 bases, the J end lost 0 bases, and 12 bases lay between the germline ends. CDR1 and CDR2 (germline): MDHEN, SYDVKM. The CDR3 runs 15 residues. This CDR3 is CASSFPGFRSYEQYF. The CDR3 DNA reads TGTGCCAGCAGTTTTCCAGGGTTTCGCTCCTACGAGCAGTACTTC.

The chain recombines TRBV24-1 with TRBJ2-5; TRBD2 matches at 7 bases. The CDR3 runs 14 residues. With 3 bases clipped from V and 3 bases from J, the junction kept 3 bases outside the gene matches. Germline V gives CDR1 KGHDR, CDR2 SFDVKD. CDR3 residues: CATSDASGKETQYF. The CDR3 region has the DNA TGTGCCACCAGTGATGCCAGCGGGAAAGAGACCCAGTACTTC.

The rearrangement joins TRBV19 to TRBJ1-6; 7 positions match TRBD1. The CDR3 spans 14 residues. The germline gives CDR1 LNHDA, CDR2 SQIVND (reference sequence). J lost 8 bases, V lost 2 bases, and 3 bases had no gene match. The DNA for the CDR3 is TGTGCCAGTAGTATAACAACAGGGGATTCACCCCTCCACTTT. It specifies CASSITTGDSPLHF. Looking up the rest from reference TRBV19 and TRBJ1-6 gives the full variable domain: DGGITQSPKYLFRKEGQNVTLSCEQNLNHDAMYWYRQDPGQGLRLIYYSQIVNDFQKGDIAEGYSVSREKKESFPLTVTSAQKNPTAFYLCASSITTGDSPLHFGNGTRLTVT.

This clone was counted many times. V usage is TRBV2 and J usage is TRBJ2-7, with a tentative D call TRBD2 (6 bases). The CDR3 extends over 17 amino acids. Between the trimmed V and J ends, which lost 6 bases and 5 bases, there was a span of 26 bases. The germline V gene encodes CDR1 SNHLY and CDR2 FYNNEI. The CDR3: CASSALLASRRRDEQYF. DNA for the CDR3: TGTGCCAGCAGCGCCCTCCTGGCGTCTAGAAGGAGGGACGAGCAGTACTTC.

This sequence joins TRBV11-2 and TRBJ2-5; 8 bases map to TRBD2. The junction had 3 bases not matched to a gene; V was cut back by 5 bases and J by 1 base. In germline, CDR1 is SGHAT, CDR2 FQNNGV. This CDR3 has 14 amino acids. The CDR3 nucleotides are TGTGCCAGCAGCCCTGGACTAGCCCAAGAGACCCAGTACTTC. This encodes CASSPGLAQETQYF.

The chain is built from TRBV19 and TRBJ2-1; 7 bases line up with TRBD2. The CDR3 sequence is 15 residues long. With 3 bases clipped from V and 0 bases from J, the junction kept 2 bases outside the gene matches. Germline V CDR1 and CDR2: LNHDA, SQIVND (reference sequence). CDR3 region: CASSMGGSSYNEQFF. The CDR3 DNA follows: TGTGCCAGTAGTATGGGCGGGAGCTCCTACAATGAGCAGTTCTTC.

The V and J genes are TRBV7-2 and TRBJ2-7; perhaps TRBD2 as D (5 bases). Germline V CDR1 and CDR2: SGHTA, FQGNSA. This CDR3 spans 12 amino acids. Trimming stripped 5 bases from V and 2 bases from J, with 7 bases between. CDR3 sequence: CASSPGTYEQYF. DNA of the CDR3: TGTGCCAGCAGCCCCGGGACCTACGAGCAGTACTTC.

This chain uses TRBV27 with TRBJ2-3; 10 nucleotides line up with TRBD2. Trimming cost V 5 bases and J 0 bases; bases outside gene matches: 17. CDR3 length: 20 residues. Per the germline V gene, CDR1 is MNHEY and CDR2 is SMNVEV (reference sequence). CDR3 protein: CASSPRSSGRTRYSTDTQYF. The CDR3 DNA follows: TGTGCCAGCAGTCCGCGGAGTAGCGGGAGGACTCGATATAGCACAGATACGCAGTATTTT.

This rearrangement joins TRBV28 to TRBJ2-5; D may be TRBD2 (6 bases). V was cut by 7 bases and J by 1 base, with 16 bases left in between. Germline V CDR1 and CDR2: MDHEN, SYDVKM. The CDR3 runs to 15 residues. CDR3 loop: CASTLSGSPQETQYF. DNA of the CDR3: TGTGCCAGCACCCTTTCCGGGAGCCCCCAAGAGACCCAGTACTTC.

This clone came up once. In DNA form, the CDR3 reads TGCGCCAGCAGCCCCGGGACACGCCAAGAGACCCAGTACTTC. This translates into CASSPGTRQETQYF. The chain employs TRBV5-1 and TRBJ2-5, with D possibly being TRBD1 (6 bases). V was clipped by 4 bases and J by 1 base, with 11 bases between them. The V gene's germline CDR1 is SGHRS and CDR2 YFSETQ. The CDR3 covers 14 residues.

J is TRBJ2-7 and V is TRBV27; D is possibly TRBD2 (6 bases). V lost 5 bases, J lost 2 bases, and 19 bases lay in between. This CDR3 region has 16 residues. The germline gives CDR1 MNHEY, CDR2 SMNVEV (reference sequence). The CDR3 reads CASSQRHSGTTYEQYF. CDR3 sequence (DNA): TGTGCCAGCAGTCAGAGGCATAGCGGCACTACCTACGAGCAGTACTTC.